This note documents a single T cell receptor (beta chain) sequence. Original handling: Nucleated cell counts were estimated from reference gene primer amplification. TCRdb's table, derived via immunoSEQ multiplex PCR, lists solely in-frame clones and lacks some. V, J and clone size reflect that table, while D and trimming were determined from the DNA. This table holds 40,000 or so clones, 65% to 90% found once. This sample stems from a study of blood T cell repertoires in COVID-19. Study summary: Researchers got acute and convalescent COVID-19 samples from the United States, Italy and Spain. T cells, B-cell-depleted T cells, or PBMCs provided the cDNA or gDNA that served as material.

Germline V gives CDR1 MNHNY, CDR2 SVGAGI (reference sequence). The ends were cut back, 0 bases at V and 4 bases at J, with 13 bases in the middle. The CDR3 contains 16 residues. The sequencing sample was made of peripheral blood. The chain joins TRBV6-6 to TRBJ2-1; no reliable D call. The receptor was derived from a human donor in a cohort sampled during active COVID-19. In DNA, the CDR3 is TGTGCCAGCAGTTACTCGAGCAATTACGTGTACAATGAGCAGTTCTTC. Protein: CASSYSSNYVYNEQFF.